This TCR beta chain came from a study of blood T cell repertoires in COVID-19 (dated by TCRdb to about 2020). Turning to the overall study: Samples from collaborators originated in the United States, Italy and Spain and spanned both the acute and convalescent phases of COVID-19. The repertoires were released in a freely available public database meant as a resource for research on the immune response to SARS-CoV-2. Nearly every sample came with metadata listing a de-identified subject ID, COVID-19 status, age in years and sex. Subjects who had been exposed to COVID-19, were actively infected with it, or had recovered from it provided the deeply sampled blood TCRbeta repertoires that made up the dataset. HLA class I and class II types, where available, came from metadata supplied by the sample provider rather than from assay-based typing. Samples came from the ongoing ImmuneRACE study (first 160 participants) plus 1,254 subjects from 6 global collaborators. The material from the prospective study consisted of cDNA or gDNA derived from T cells, B-cell-depleted T cells, or PBMCs.

Participants in the prospective study were aged about 18 to 90 years, lived in some 24 United States geographic areas, and enrolled through a virtual design. In the prospective study, cohorts were assigned on the basis of participant-reported clinical history obtained from a screening survey and a study questionnaire. In the prospective study, whole blood, serum and a nasopharyngeal or oropharyngeal swab were collected from each participant by mobile phlebotomists. Additional blood draws and questionnaires over an approximately two-month period could optionally be provided by prospective study participants. Prospective study blood samples were shipped either frozen or at room temperature before DNA extraction. V sheds 8 bases and J sheds 2 bases, leaving 15 bases between their ends. The CDR3 runs 14 amino acids, cysteine and phenylalanine included. The entry retains the CDR3 DNA only, 42 bases that are in frame from base 1. CDR1 and CDR2, per the germline V gene, are MNHEY and SVGAGI.

The research as a whole found: The quantity of clinical and demographic metadata differed by source and by participant and was supplied without curation.

TCRbeta CDR3 regions were amplified from genomic DNA by means of the immunoSEQ Assay, a bias-controlled multiplex PCR. Turning to the authors' computational methods: Nucleated cell counts per sample were estimated from amplification of reference gene primers within the assay. Sequence reads were collapsed and filtered to measure the absolute abundance of every unique TCRbeta CDR3 rearrangement. For each sample, productive Simpson clonality was calculated as the square root of Simpson's diversity index over productive rearrangements. Drawn from immuneACCESS, this table holds only the in-frame rearrangements with V and J called that TCRdb kept. Clones are partly lost; checked studies trace under half to an unresolved V gene and leave the rest unexplained. That table is the source of V, J and clone size, and D and trimming were worked out from the DNA. The sample table lists 230,000 or so clones, around 86% of them with a count of one. Together, the top ten hold around 3.8% of the sample.

Concerning this clone: Its antigen remains undetermined. No base quality values were provided; no much bigger clone lies one nucleotide off.

The sequencing input was PBMCs or T cells enriched from blood (not recorded which). The chain joins TRBV6-5 to TRBJ2-5, and the D gene may be TRBD2, 6 bases matching. The sequence was obtained from a middle-aged woman with acute COVID-19. The nucleotides are TGTGCCAGCGGGGGGTGGGACGCGCAAGAGACCCAGTACTTC. Its translation reads: CASGGWDAQETQYF.